The T cell receptor (beta chain) under discussion was sequenced for a study of blood T cells in healthy people across ages. On the study more broadly: Capturing about one barcoded beta molecule per two T cells was achieved by template switching.

Sample-barcoded 5' priming and a J-beta primer mix drove a second PCR of about 6 to 12 cycles. Every single cDNA molecule received a tag from a template-switch adaptor with 12 random nucleotides. No fewer than 2.5 million CDR3-containing paired-end reads came from each sample. TCRdb itself ran the 5' RACE reads through MiXCR, one entry per CDR3 protein. The sample holds over 600,000 distinct CDR3 sequences, around 38% seen once. This CDR3 is built from 16 residues. V gave up 4 bases and J gave up 4 bases; unmatched junction bases: 5. Germline CDR1 and CDR2: MNHEY and SMNVEV (reference sequence). Those donating, healthy Caucasian individuals from Russia, were aged about 6 to 100.

Sequenced sample: blood. This rearrangement joins TRBV27 to TRBJ2-1; 12 nucleotides align to TRBD2. The sequence was obtained from a man at least 80 years old in good health. This CDR3 reads CASSYRGLAGYNEQFF. As DNA, the CDR3 is TGTGCCAGCAGTTACCGCGGACTAGCGGGATACAATGAGCAGTTCTTC.